The entry below gives a single TCR beta chain sequence along with its context. Its antigen is not known. This CDR3 contains 18 residues. The junction had 9 bases not matched to a gene; V was cut back by 5 bases and J by 1 base. CDR1 SEHNR and CDR2 FQNEAQ come from the germline V gene (reference sequence). This entry belongs to a study of cytomegalovirus exposure and HLA in healthy donors. Turning to the study itself: Previous work identified roughly 120 million unique TCR beta sequences from 200 million or so T cells. General study findings and limits: Exclusion applied to some V segments, including TRBV6-2 and TRBV6-3, as they were indistinguishable. Reports indicate that TCR beta sequences accurately predicted the HLA-A and HLA-B alleles of most subjects.

PCR primers comprised 60 Vbeta and 13 Jbeta primers. Source study methods: A later analysis counted approximately 80 million unique TCR beta chains, about 11 million shared. The data were produced by immunoSEQ multiplex PCR, yet TCRdb's version contains in-frame clones alone and is incomplete. V, J and clone size are those of that table, while D and trimming were read from the DNA. Of approximately 110,000 clones detected, over 75% appear once; the ten largest clones hold around 2.7%. V and J are TRBV7-9 and TRBJ2-1, with 12 bases identical to TRBD2. The sequence came from a woman under 30 in good health and CMV-seronegative. Specimen: PBMCs. The CDR3 is CASSDSGGLAGSYNEQFF. In nucleotides, the CDR3 is TGTGCCAGCAGCGATAGCGGGGGACTAGCGGGTTCCTACAATGAGCAGTTCTTC.